This TCR beta chain came from a study of cytomegalovirus exposure and HLA in healthy donors. For this clone: As yet, its antigen is unknown.

The study's findings and limits: Later on, an analysis showed TCR association rates differing by HLA locus, with DRB1 the most and HLA-C the fewest. For TCR beta chains, V- and J-gene trimming was later linked to a missense DCLRE1C variant. The authors reported that TCR beta sequences could predict HLA-A and HLA-B alleles. These predictions were accurate for most subjects in the first cohort.

Primers included in the PCR were 60 Vbeta and 13 Jbeta primers. Repertoires were generated with immunoSEQ multiplex PCR, while TCRdb's copy carries only in-frame clones and drops some. The repertoire holds about 52,000 clones, with roughly 50% as singletons. The sample taken for sequencing was PBMCs. This receptor was obtained from a human donor in good health.

The chain's CDR3 is CASSNSGDEQYF. The CDR3 region has the DNA TGTGCCAGCAGCAATTCAGGGGACGAGCAGTACTTC. This chain links TRBV7-9 with TRBJ2-7, with D possibly TRBD1 on 6 matching bases. Looked up from germline, CDR1 is SEHNR and CDR2 is FQNEAQ (reference sequence). The CDR3 has 12 amino acids. Trimming removed 5 bases at V and 5 bases at J, with 10 bases between.